Sequencing of this TCR beta chain was carried out in a study of blood T cell repertoires in COVID-19. Study summary: The United States, Italy and Spain provided the acute and convalescent COVID-19 samples.

TCRdb's table, derived via immunoSEQ multiplex PCR, lists solely in-frame clones and lacks some. The top ten clones hold 8% to 10% of a sample with about 210,000 clones, around four fifths of them seen once. V dropped 3 bases and J dropped 3; count of bases not matched to a gene: 11. CDR3 size: 16 residues. Input material: peripheral blood. The chain is built from TRBV5-3 and TRBJ1-1; 7 bases map to TRBD1. TRBV5-3 belongs to the ORF category, with a function that is uncertain. The receptor's source is a woman aged 45 to 65 with acute or convalescent COVID-19. The CDR3 coding sequence is TGTGCCAGAAGCTGCGTTACAGGGGCCCGGGACACTGAAGCTTTCTTT. It codes for CARSCVTGARDTEAFF.